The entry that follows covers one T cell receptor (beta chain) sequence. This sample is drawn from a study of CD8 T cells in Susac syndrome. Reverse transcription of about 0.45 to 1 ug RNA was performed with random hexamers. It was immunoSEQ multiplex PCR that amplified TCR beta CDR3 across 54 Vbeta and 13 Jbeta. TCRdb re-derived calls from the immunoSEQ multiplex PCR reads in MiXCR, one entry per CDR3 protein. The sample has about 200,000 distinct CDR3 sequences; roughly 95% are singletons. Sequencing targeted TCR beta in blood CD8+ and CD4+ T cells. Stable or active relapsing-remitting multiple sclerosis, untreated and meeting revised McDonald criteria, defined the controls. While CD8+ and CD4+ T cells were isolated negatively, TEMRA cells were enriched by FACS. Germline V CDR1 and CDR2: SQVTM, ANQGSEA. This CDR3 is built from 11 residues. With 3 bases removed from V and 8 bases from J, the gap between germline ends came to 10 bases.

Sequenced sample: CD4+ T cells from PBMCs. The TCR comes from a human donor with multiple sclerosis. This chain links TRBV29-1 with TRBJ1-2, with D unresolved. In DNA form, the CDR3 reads TGCAGCGTTGATAAATTCGACGGCTACACCTTC. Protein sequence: CSVDKFDGYTF.